The 21 T cell receptor beta chains in this list originate from one sample, sequenced in a study of CD4 T cells in relation to SARS-CoV-2 and coronaviruses. Their target antigens are unknown. Unexposed donor CD4+ T cells date from about 2011-2018, before the COVID-19 pandemic. CD4+ T cells were isolated from the cells after 10 days of culture. The data were produced by immunoSEQ multiplex PCR, yet TCRdb's version contains in-frame clones alone and is incomplete. Of under 25,000 clones in the sample, around three quarters are singletons; the top ten hold around 16%. The sequenced material came from CD4+ T cells from PBMCs, cultured in vitro. The receptors come from a human donor in good health.

The rearrangement uses TRBV28 and TRBJ2-7, with 13 positions matching TRBD2. Germline V CDR1 and CDR2: MDHEN, SYDVKM. The CDR3 runs 18 residues. J was trimmed by 2 bases and V by 3 bases; bases with no gene match: 10. The chain's CDR3 is CASSLIAGTSGIPYEQYF. CDR3 DNA sequence: TGTGCCAGCAGTTTGATCGCTGGGACTAGCGGGATACCCTACGAGCAGTACTTC. The variable domain in full, completed from reference TRBV28 and TRBJ2-7, reads DVKVTQSSRYLVKRTGEKVFLECVQDMDHENMFWYRQDPGLGLRLIYFSYDVKMKEKGDIPEGYSVSREKKERFSLILESASTNQTSMYLCASSLIAGTSGIPYEQYFGPGTRLTVT.

The J gene is TRBJ2-5, the V gene TRBV5-1; perhaps TRBD2 as D (5 bases). Germline V gene lookup returns CDR1 SGHRS and CDR2 YFSETQ. V was cut by 6 bases and J by 4 bases, with 13 bases left in between. The CDR3 consists of 13 residues. The CDR3 DNA sequence: TGCGCCAGCACCTCCGACGGGATAGAGACCCAGTACTTC. It is translated as CASTSDGIETQYF.

The chain combines TRBV5-1 with TRBJ2-7; possible D gene TRBD1, 6 bases. This CDR3 contains 14 residues. Trimming removed 0 bases from V and 4 bases from J, with 11 bases in between. Looked up from germline, CDR1 is SGHRS and CDR2 is YFSETQ. CDR3 DNA sequence: TGCGCCAGCAGCTTGGAGGGTCAGGGGTACGAGCAGTACTTC. This sequence encodes CASSLEGQGYEQYF.

V is TRBV27 and J is TRBJ2-7; D unclear. Between the trimmed V and J ends, which lost 5 bases and 2 bases, there was a span of 10 bases. The CDR3 loop spans 13 amino acids. Germline CDR1 MNHEY, CDR2 SMNVEV (reference sequence). In DNA form, the CDR3 reads TGTGCCAGCAGTGACGACTGGGCCTACGAGCAGTACTTC. Translated: CASSDDWAYEQYF.

The genes are TRBV19 and TRBJ2-5, with 11 bases aligning to TRBD2. Germline V gives CDR1 LNHDA, CDR2 SQIVND (reference sequence). The CDR3 covers 20 residues. V gave up 6 bases and J gave up 1 base; unmatched junction bases: 19. The CDR3 spells CASRHTIWASGRPIQETQYF. The DNA for the CDR3 is TGTGCCAGTAGACATACTATTTGGGCTAGCGGGAGGCCCATCCAAGAGACCCAGTACTTC. Together with reference TRBV19 and TRBJ2-5, the CDR3 gives the full variable domain: DGGITQSPKYLFRKEGQNVTLSCEQNLNHDAMYWYRQDPGQGLRLIYYSQIVNDFQKGDIAEGYSVSREKKESFPLTVTSAQKNPTAFYLCASRHTIWASGRPIQETQYFGPGTRLLVL.

The chain uses TRBV28 and TRBJ2-1, with TRBD1 identical over 10 bases. CDR1 and CDR2 (germline): MDHEN, SYDVKM. Trimming took 6 bases from V and 0 from J; bases not matched to a gene: 5. This CDR3 has 16 residues. Here the CDR3 DNA reads TGTGCCAGCAGCTCGGGACAGGGGAACTCCTACAATGAGCAGTTCTTC. Encoded protein: CASSSGQGNSYNEQFF.

V gene TRBV10-3 combines with J gene TRBJ1-2, with D unresolved. The CDR3 sequence is 13 residues long. Per the germline V gene, CDR1 is ENHRY and CDR2 is SYGVKD. The V end was cut by 6 bases, the J end by 5 bases, with 13 bases between. The CDR3 DNA sequence: TGTGCCATCAGATCCACAGTTCCGTATGGCTACACCTTC. It is translated as CAIRSTVPYGYTF.

This clone was observed once. This sample includes further DNA sequences coding for the same CDR3. The chain carries TRBV2 and TRBJ2-7; 13 nucleotides line up with TRBD2. The J segment lost 2 bases and the V segment lost 4 bases, leaving 2 bases of the junction unmatched. This CDR3 comprises 15 residues. The germline gives CDR1 SNHLY, CDR2 FYNNEI. This CDR3 reads CASSAGTSGTYEQYF. CDR3 nucleotides: TGTGCCAGCAGTGCTGGGACTAGCGGGACCTACGAGCAGTACTTC.

The rearrangement links TRBV3-1 (or the pseudogene TRBV3-2) to TRBJ1-1; D is unclear. The V gene lost 4 bases and the J gene lost 11 bases, with 17 bases spanning the gap. Germline-derived CDR1 and CDR2 are LGHDT and YNNKEL (reference sequence). The CDR3 has 13 amino acids. CDR3 in amino acids: CASSRRNGDGAFF. In DNA form, the CDR3 reads TGTGCCAGCAGCCGTCGAAACGGGGATGGGGCTTTCTTT.

V usage is TRBV25-1 and J usage is TRBJ2-5; D may match TRBD1 or TRBD2 (5 bases each). V lost 3 bases and J 0 bases, leaving 17 bases between the germline ends. The CDR3 covers 17 residues. Per germline, CDR1 MGHDK and CDR2 SYGVNS. CDR3 residues: CASSDTTSGPHQETQYF. CDR3 bases: TGTGCCAGCAGTGATACTACTTCGGGACCCCACCAAGAGACCCAGTACTTC.

V is TRBV28 and J is TRBJ2-7; D is unclear. Germline lookup yields CDR1 MDHEN and CDR2 SYDVKM. The CDR3 consists of 13 residues. The V gene lost 6 bases and the J gene lost 2 bases, with 11 bases spanning the gap. Here the CDR3 reads CASSSPATYEQYF. The CDR3 nucleotides read TGTGCCAGCAGCTCTCCGGCAACCTACGAGCAGTACTTC.

The chain has TRBV29-1 and TRBJ1-3, with D tentatively TRBD1 (5 bases). Germline CDR1 SQVTM, CDR2 ANQGSEA. The CDR3 is 14 residues long. Trimming left V 0 bases short and J 0 bases short, with 6 bases between. CDR3: CSVEEGDSGNTIYF. In nucleotides, the CDR3 is TGCAGCGTTGAAGAAGGGGACTCTGGAAACACCATATATTTT.

This chain uses TRBV1 with TRBJ2-5; no check of the table's D call, TRBD2, against the DNA was made. TRBV1 is a recognized pseudogene. CDR3 size: 18 residues. CDR3 bases: TGCACCAGCAGCCAAGTACCCAACTTTGAGAGCCCGGAGGAGACCCAGTACTTC. This translates into CTSSQVPNFESPEETQYF.

The chain is built from TRBV27 and TRBJ1-4; D perhaps matches TRBD1 (6 bases). Trimming took off 5 bases at V and 0 bases at J, with 10 bases between the two ends. Germline values: CDR1 MNHEY, CDR2 SMNVEV (reference sequence). The CDR3 contains 15 residues. The CDR3 DNA sequence: TGTGCCAGCAGTCGCTGGACAGCAACTAATGAAAAACTGTTTTTT. Translated, it gives CASSRWTATNEKLFF.

This clone was observed a single time. The J gene is TRBJ2-5, the V gene TRBV28; the D gene could be TRBD1 or TRBD2 (5 bases each). The ends were cut back, 2 bases at V and 14 bases at J, with 21 bases in the middle. The germline V gene encodes CDR1 MDHEN and CDR2 SYDVKM. The CDR3 spans 14 residues. CDR3 DNA: TGTGCCAGCAGTTTAACCCGGGACGTTAAGACGTGTTACTTC. As protein: CASSLTRDVKTCYF. The variable domain in full, with the rest retrieved from reference TRBV28 and TRBJ2-5, is DVKVTQSSRYLVKRTGEKVFLECVQDMDHENMFWYRQDPGLGLRLIYFSYDVKMKEKGDIPEGYSVSREKKERFSLILESASTNQTSMYLCASSLTRDVKTCYFGPGTRLLVL.

This clone was seen just once. The chain recombines TRBV28 with TRBJ2-1; TRBD2 agrees at 7 bases. CDR1 MDHEN and CDR2 SYDVKM come from the germline V gene. V trimming: 3 bases; J trimming: 8 bases; junction bases outside the gene matches: 13. There are 16 residues in the CDR3. Here the CDR3 reads CASSFEGSGLEDEQFF. The CDR3 nucleotides read TGTGCCAGCAGTTTTGAGGGTAGCGGGCTAGAGGATGAGCAGTTCTTC.

This clone has just a few counts. The CDR3 nucleotides read TGTGCCAGCAGTGAAGCACAGGATAGAGATGGCTACACCTTC. Protein product: CASSEAQDRDGYTF. The chain employs TRBV2 and TRBJ1-2; perhaps TRBD1 as D (5 bases). This CDR3 comprises 14 residues. The ends were cut back, 0 bases at V and 6 bases at J, with 11 bases in the middle. Germline CDR1 is SNHLY and CDR2 is FYNNEI. The whole variable domain, filled in from reference TRBV2 and TRBJ1-2, reads EPEVTQTPSHQVTQMGQEVILRCVPISNHLYFYWYRQILGQKVEFLVSFYNNEISEKSEIFDDQFSVERPDGSNFTLKIRSTKLEDSAMYFCASSEAQDRDGYTFGSGTRLTVV.

This chain joins TRBV2 and TRBJ2-1; perhaps TRBD2 as D (5 bases). This CDR3 is built from 14 residues. With 5 bases removed from V and 10 bases from J, the gap between germline ends came to 18 bases. Looked up from germline, CDR1 is SNHLY and CDR2 is FYNNEI. The CDR3 coding sequence is TGTGCCAGCAGTTTCGTCGACACCGGCGGGGAGCAGTTCTTC. This gives the protein CASSFVDTGGEQFF.

This chain connects TRBV5-1 to TRBJ1-5, with TRBD1 as a possible D gene (6 bases). The CDR3 has 15 amino acids. Trimming stripped 4 bases from V and 4 bases from J, with 15 bases between. Per germline, CDR1 SGHRS and CDR2 YFSETQ. CDR3 sequence reads: CASSRTGQQNQPQHF. As DNA, the CDR3 is TGCGCCAGCAGCCGTACAGGACAGCAGAATCAGCCCCAGCATTTT.

The chain is built from TRBV7-8 and TRBJ1-5, with D hard to call. The CDR3 loop spans 14 amino acids. CDR1 and CDR2 from the germline V gene are SGHVS and FQNEAQ. Trimming took off 1 base at V and 10 bases at J, with 14 bases between the two ends. The CDR3 sequence: CASSLVYGYDPQHF. Written as DNA, the CDR3 is TGTGCCAGCAGCTTAGTTTACGGGTATGATCCCCAGCATTTT.

This clone turned up a few times. The chain joins TRBV7-9 to TRBJ2-2; D remains unclear. CDR1 and CDR2 (germline): SEHNR, FQNEAQ (reference sequence). Trimming stripped 5 bases from V and 2 bases from J, with 12 bases between. This CDR3 region has 15 residues. CDR3 region: CASSPQLGNTGELFF. DNA of the CDR3: TGTGCCAGCAGCCCCCAACTTGGAAACACCGGGGAGCTGTTTTTT.